Following are 30 T cell receptor beta chains from one sample sequenced in a study of blood T cell repertoires in COVID-19. The protocol was immunoSEQ multiplex PCR, while the TCRdb copy is restricted to in-frame clones and leaves out a portion. The repertoire holds approximately 210,000 clones, with around four fifths as singletons. Sequenced material: peripheral blood. Receptor source: a woman aged 70-85 years with active or convalescent COVID-19.

This clone was seen only a few times. The V call is TRBV4-1, the J call TRBJ1-5, with a possible D match to TRBD1 (5 bases). V lost 1 base and J lost 1, with 14 bases in between. Germline V gives CDR1 MGHRA, CDR2 YSYEKL. The CDR3 consists of 17 residues. The CDR3 here is CASSQVLQDSSNQPQHF. CDR3 in DNA: TGCGCCAGCAGCCAAGTCCTCCAAGACAGCAGCAATCAGCCCCAGCATTTT.

The chain combines TRBV10-3 with TRBJ2-2, with TRBD2 identical over 11 bases. This CDR3 is 15 amino acids long. V dropped 3 bases and J dropped 6; count of bases not matched to a gene: 3. Germline V gene sequence: CDR1 ENHRY, CDR2 SYGVKD. The CDR3: CAISDSGLAAGELFF. The CDR3 coding sequence is TGTGCCATCAGTGACTCGGGACTAGCGGCCGGGGAGCTGTTTTTT.

This chain links TRBV25-1 with TRBJ2-7; 7 bases fit TRBD1. V was pared by 6 bases and J by 3 bases, with 8 bases of the junction left unmatched. This CDR3 spans 14 amino acids. CDR1 is MGHDK and CDR2 is SYGVNS in the germline V gene. The CDR3 DNA reads TGTGCCAGCAGCAGACCGGGACAGCACTACGAGCAGTACTTC. This translates into CASSRPGQHYEQYF.

The rearrangement links TRBV28 to TRBJ1-5; unclear D gene. Germline lookup yields CDR1 MDHEN and CDR2 SYDVKM. The V end lost 8 bases, the J end lost 3 bases, and 11 bases lay between the germline ends. This CDR3 comprises 13 residues. In DNA, the CDR3 is TGTGCCAGCCGGAGGAATCTCAATCAGCCCCAGCATTTT. Translated, it gives CASRRNLNQPQHF.

The V gene is TRBV27, the J gene TRBJ1-1; D gene unclear. The CDR3 runs to 13 residues. V lost 2 bases to trimming and J lost 6 bases, with 10 bases between them. From germline, CDR1 is MNHEY and CDR2 SMNVEV (reference sequence). CDR3 nucleotide sequence: TGTGCCAGCAGTTTACTGCGATGGTCTGAAGCTTTCTTT. Translation gives CASSLLRWSEAFF.

The CDR3 coding sequence is TGTGCCTGGAGTGAACAGGGGGCGAGTCAGCCCCAGCATTTT. Amino acids: CAWSEQGASQPQHF. V is TRBV30 and J is TRBJ1-5; TRBD1 agrees at 9 bases. Per the germline V gene, CDR1 is GTSNPN and CDR2 is SVGIG (reference sequence). CDR3 length equals 14 residues. The V and J ends lost 1 base and 6 bases, in that order; junction bases with no gene match: 4. Variable domain in full (rest from reference TRBV30 and TRBJ1-5): SQTIHQWPATLVQPVGSPLSLECTVEGTSNPNLYWYRQAAGRGLQLLFYSVGIGQISSEVPQNLSASRPQDRQFILSSKKLLLSDSGFYLCAWSEQGASQPQHFGDGTRLSIL.

The chain couples TRBV28 to TRBJ2-1; D may be TRBD2 (5 bases). The CDR3 is 15 residues long. CDR1 is MDHEN, CDR2 SYDVKM, per germline. The germline V and J ends were trimmed by 3 bases and 6 bases, with 15 bases remaining between them. The DNA of the CDR3 is TGTGCCAGCAGTTTTCTTCCGGGATCGGGCAATGAGCAGTTCTTC. It encodes CASSFLPGSGNEQFF. Together with reference TRBV28 and TRBJ2-1, the CDR3 gives the full variable domain: DVKVTQSSRYLVKRTGEKVFLECVQDMDHENMFWYRQDPGLGLRLIYFSYDVKMKEKGDIPEGYSVSREKKERFSLILESASTNQTSMYLCASSFLPGSGNEQFFGPGTRLTVL.

The V and J genes are TRBV5-8 and TRBJ2-3, with D tentatively TRBD2 (5 bases). The ends were cut back, 4 bases at V and 3 bases at J, with 15 bases in the middle. The CDR3 is 15 amino acids. Germline V lookup: CDR1 SGHTS, CDR2 YDEGEE. In DNA, the CDR3 is TGTGCCAGCAGCGCACGCCCGGGAATAACAGATACGCAGTATTTT. Its translation: CASSARPGITDTQYF.

About this clone: This sample includes further DNA sequences coding for the same CDR3. The V call is TRBV24-1, the J call TRBJ2-2; 9 positions agree with TRBD1. The CDR3 has 15 residues. CDR1 KGHDR and CDR2 SFDVKD come from the germline V gene. After removal of 3 bases from V and 4 bases from J, the junction contained 2 bases not matched to a gene. The CDR3, as DNA: TGTGCCACCAGTGATCCGGGACAGGGCACCGGGGAGCTGTTTTTT. The encoded protein is CATSDPGQGTGELFF.

There are a few counts of this clone. The chain has TRBV6-1 and TRBJ2-7, with 9 bases lining up with TRBD2. The CDR3 runs to 15 residues. Germline CDR1 MNHNS, CDR2 SASEGT. After removal of 3 bases from V and 6 bases from J, the junction contained 9 bases not matched to a gene. CDR3 in DNA: TGTGCCAGCAGTGAGCTAGCGGGATACGGGGGCGAGCAGTACTTC. Its protein is CASSELAGYGGEQYF.

The chain couples TRBV4-2 to TRBJ2-5, with TRBD1 matching over 8 bases. With 5 bases clipped from V and 4 bases from J, the junction kept 9 bases outside the gene matches. Germline CDR1 is LGHNA and CDR2 is YNFKEQ. This CDR3 has 15 amino acids. Written as DNA, the CDR3 is TGTGCCAGCAGCTCCTCAACCGACAGGGGAGAGACCCAGTACTTC. Protein sequence: CASSSSTDRGETQYF.

This rearrangement joins TRBV28 to TRBJ2-2; tentative D call: TRBD1 (6 bases). The V end was cut by 7 bases, the J end by 7 bases, with 10 bases between. CDR1 and CDR2 (germline): MDHEN, SYDVKM. The CDR3 length is 12 residues. As DNA, the CDR3 is TGTGCCAGCACTAAAGGGGGCGGGGAGCTGTTTTTT. Translating gives CASTKGGGELFF.

In DNA, the CDR3 is TGTGCCATCAGTGAGCCGTCACCGGGACTAGGGAATGAGCAGTTCTTC. This codes for CAISEPSPGLGNEQFF. The chain joins TRBV10-3 to TRBJ2-1; 8 bases are a match to TRBD2. Germline CDR1 is ENHRY and CDR2 is SYGVKD. V shed 2 bases, J shed 7 bases, and the junction held 10 bases outside the gene matches. The CDR3 has 16 residues.

The V and J genes are TRBV6-4 and TRBJ2-3, with a tentative D call TRBD1 (5 bases). The CDR3 runs 13 residues. V was cut by 4 bases and J by 1 base, with 6 bases left in between. Germline values: CDR1 MRHNA, CDR2 SNTAGT. The CDR3 loop is CASSAQGTDTQYF. CDR3 bases: TGTGCCAGCAGTGCACAGGGCACAGATACGCAGTATTTT.

By sample fraction, this clone is medium-sized. The rearrangement links TRBV7-3 to TRBJ1-3, with TRBD1 matching 10 bases. The CDR3 consists of 15 residues. Germline V CDR1 and CDR2: SGHTA, FQGTGA. V was clipped by 5 bases and J by 2 bases; unmatched bases: 3. The CDR3 bases are TGTGCCAGCAGCGCCGACAGGGGGCCTGGAAACACCATATATTTT. Translated: CASSADRGPGNTIYF.

The genes are TRBV5-1 and TRBJ1-1, with 7 positions matching TRBD1. The ends lost 4 bases at V and 0 bases at J; junction bases unmatched: 9. Germline assignment: CDR1 SGHRS and CDR2 YFSETQ. The CDR3 spans 16 residues. CDR3 sequence reads: CASSVSQGTMNTEAFF. As DNA, the CDR3 is TGCGCCAGCAGCGTCTCACAGGGGACCATGAACACTGAAGCTTTCTTT.

The chain couples TRBV21-1 to TRBJ1-4; the tabulated D call, TRBD1, remains unverified against the DNA. TRBV21-1 is a known pseudogene. CDR3 length: 24 amino acids. The CDR3, as DNA: TGTGCCAGCAGCAAAGGGGAACAGGGTTTTGCGTCGCGCATCCCCACCGCAACTAATGAAAAACTGTTTTTT. The encoded protein is CASSKGEQGFASRIPTATNEKLFF.

The chain uses TRBV4-1 and TRBJ2-1; no clear D. The CDR3 loop spans 14 amino acids. V lost 1 base, J lost 7 bases, and 11 bases lay in between. Germline V lookup: CDR1 MGHRA, CDR2 YSYEKL. DNA of the CDR3: TGCGCCAGCAGCCAAGTTCTAGTCGTAAATGAGCAGTTCTTC. As protein: CASSQVLVVNEQFF.

V usage is TRBV7-2 and J usage is TRBJ2-1, with 8 bases that match TRBD2. Germline V gives CDR1 SGHTA, CDR2 FQGNSA. The CDR3 has 14 amino acids. After removal of 8 bases from V and 7 bases from J, the junction contained 10 bases not matched to a gene. CDR3 DNA: TGTGCCAGCCTCGGGGGGGCCCCACGGAATGAGCAGTTCTTC. This gives the protein CASLGGAPRNEQFF.

This clone was observed once. The chain has TRBV11-1 and TRBJ2-5; 9 nucleotides agree with TRBD2. The germline CDR1 and CDR2 sequences are SGHAT and FQDESV (reference sequence). The CDR3 contains 15 residues. The V and J ends lost 4 bases and 5 bases, in that order; junction bases with no gene match: 8. CDR3 in amino acids: CASSSSGLAPETQYF. The CDR3 coding sequence is TGTGCCAGCAGCTCCTCGGGACTAGCTCCTGAGACCCAGTACTTC.

In its sample, this clone was seen many times. The chain carries TRBV7-9 and TRBJ2-7; tentatively, D is TRBD2 (5 bases). Trimming cost V 0 bases and J 3 bases, with 9 bases left between them. The germline CDR1 and CDR2 sequences are SEHNR and FQNEAQ (reference sequence). The CDR3 is 14 amino acids. Here the CDR3 reads CASSLAHGGYEQYF. The CDR3 DNA follows: TGTGCCAGCAGCTTAGCGCATGGAGGCTACGAGCAGTACTTC.

The rearrangement joins TRBV7-7 to TRBJ2-7, with 10 positions matching TRBD2. The CDR3 runs to 14 residues. Trimming cost V 8 bases and J 2 bases; bases outside gene matches: 6. Germline CDR1 reads SSHAT; CDR2 reads FNYEAQ (reference sequence). In nucleotides, the CDR3 is TGTGCCAGCGTAGCGGGAGGAATGGCCTACGAGCAGTACTTC. Protein: CASVAGGMAYEQYF.

The genes are TRBV28 and TRBJ2-7; a weak D match, TRBD2 (5 bases). Germline values: CDR1 MDHEN, CDR2 SYDVKM. The CDR3 spans 12 residues. V shed 5 bases and J shed 4 bases, with 9 bases lying between them. DNA for the CDR3: TGTGCCAGCAGTCCCCCGGGGTACGAGCAGTACTTC. Protein product: CASSPPGYEQYF.

Here the CDR3 DNA reads TGCGCCAGCAGCCCCCGCAGCGGACTAGCGGGAGGCCCTAGGGATACGCAGTATTTT. This translates into CASSPRSGLAGGPRDTQYF. The J gene is TRBJ2-3, the V gene TRBV5-1, with 14 bases lining up with TRBD2. The germline V gene has CDR1 SGHRS and CDR2 YFSETQ. Germline trimming cut 4 bases from V and 6 bases from J; bases unmatched to any gene: 16. This CDR3 spans 19 amino acids. The full variable domain, with the rest looked up from reference TRBV5-1 and TRBJ2-3, is KAGVTQTPRYLIKTRGQQVTLSCSPISGHRSVSWYQQTPGQGLQFLFEYFSETQRNKGNFPGRFSGRQFSNSRSEMNVSTLELGDSALYLCASSPRSGLAGGPRDTQYFGPGTRLTVL.

The chain links TRBV25-1 to TRBJ2-7; 12 bases fit TRBD2. CDR1 and CDR2 (germline): MGHDK, SYGVNS. The CDR3 contains 18 residues. J lost 3 bases, V lost 5 bases, and 14 bases had no gene match. The CDR3 nucleotides read TGTGCCAGCAGTCCACGTGTGCGGACTAGCGGGACGATCTACGAGCAGTACTTC. The encoded protein is CASSPRVRTSGTIYEQYF.

The gene calls are TRBV18 and TRBJ2-1; 7 nucleotides line up with TRBD2. The germline V gene has CDR1 KGHSH and CDR2 LQKENI. The J segment lost 5 bases and the V segment lost 3 bases, leaving 7 bases of the junction unmatched. The CDR3 is made up of 15 amino acids. The CDR3 coding sequence is TGTGCCAGCTCACCGGCGACTAGCCCTAACAATGAGCAGTTCTTC. Protein sequence: CASSPATSPNNEQFF. The full variable domain, completed using reference TRBV18 and TRBJ2-1, is NAGVMQNPRHLVRRRGQEARLRCSPMKGHSHVYWYRQLPEEGLKFMVYLQKENIIDESGMPKERFSAEFPKEGPSILRIQQVVRGDSAAYFCASSPATSPNNEQFFGPGTRLTVL.

V is TRBV15 and J is TRBJ1-4; 8 bases fit TRBD1. CDR3 length: 17 amino acids. The ends lost 2 bases at V and 7 bases at J; junction bases unmatched: 12. The V gene's germline CDR1 is LNHNV and CDR2 YYDKDF (reference sequence). The CDR3 reads CATSRPTRQGRGEKLFF. In DNA form, the CDR3 reads TGTGCCACCAGCAGACCCACCAGACAGGGGCGAGGTGAAAAACTGTTTTTT.

CDR3 bases: TGTGCCAGCAGTTCCCAGCGGCGGATCGACGAGCAGTACTTC. It codes for CASSSQRRIDEQYF. V and J are TRBV6-5 and TRBJ2-7; a possible D gene is TRBD2 (5 bases). CDR1 is MNHEY and CDR2 is SVGAGI in the germline V gene. CDR3 length: 14 residues. Trimming took off 4 bases at V and 5 bases at J, with 15 bases between the two ends.

This clone occurred once. The rearrangement uses TRBV13 and TRBJ2-6; 7 nucleotides align to TRBD1. This CDR3 contains 17 residues. Per germline, CDR1 PRHDT and CDR2 FYEKMQ (reference sequence). With V trimmed by 0 bases and J by 2 bases, 4 bases remained unmatched. The CDR3 sequence: CASSLGATGTGANVLTF. In DNA, the CDR3 is TGTGCCAGCAGCTTAGGAGCGACAGGGACTGGGGCCAACGTCCTGACTTTC.

The chain carries TRBV28 and TRBJ2-7, with 8 bases matching TRBD1. The CDR3 runs to 14 residues. From germline, CDR1 is MDHEN and CDR2 SYDVKM. The ends lost 7 bases at V and 2 bases at J; junction bases unmatched: 7. Here the CDR3 DNA reads TGTGCCAGCATAAGGCCAGGGGGCCCCTACGAGCAGTACTTC. It specifies CASIRPGGPYEQYF.